A selection of T cell receptor beta chains follows, all from one sample in a study of blood T cell repertoires in COVID-19. TCRdb's table, derived via immunoSEQ multiplex PCR, lists solely in-frame clones and lacks some. The profile covers approximately 500,000 clones, with approximately 85% appearing a single time and approximately 3% taken by the ten largest. Specimen: peripheral blood. These receptors were obtained from a human donor in a cohort sampled during active COVID-19. CDR3s include the opening cysteine and the closing phenylalanine or tryptophan. Each record gives: V gene, J gene, clone size, D gene, CDR3 DNA, CDR3 protein. D genes are given only for firm matches. Only part of the rows carry a size: once, few, many, or a class if the clone is expanded.

V: TRBV7-9
J: TRBJ1-1
size: once
D: -
DNA: TGTGCCAGTACCCCGGCAGGGGAGTACACTGAAGCTTTCTTT
CDR3: CASTPAGEYTEAFF

V: TRBV27
J: TRBJ2-1
size: -
D: TRBD2
DNA: TGTGCCAGCAGTTTCATTCCGACTAGCGGGAGCTACAATGAGCAGTTCTTC
CDR3: CASSFIPTSGSYNEQFF

V: TRBV19
J: TRBJ1-4
size: once
D: TRBD1
DNA: TGTGCCAGTAGCCTCATGGCGACACAGGGGTCACCTAATGAAAAACTGTTTTTT
CDR3: CASSLMATQGSPNEKLFF

V: TRBV3-1/TRBV3-2
J: TRBJ2-7
size: -
D: TRBD2
DNA: TGTGCCAGCAGCCAGTTGGGACTAGCCTACGAGCAGTACTTC
CDR3: CASSQLGLAYEQYF

V: TRBV7-8
J: TRBJ2-1
size: -
D: -
DNA: TGTGCCAGCAGCTTGTTCCCCGACAGTTTCAATGAGCAGTTCTTC
CDR3: CASSLFPDSFNEQFF

V: TRBV18
J: TRBJ1-1
size: -
D: -
DNA: TGTGCCAGCTCACCTGAGCTGAACACTGAAGCTTTCTTT
CDR3: CASSPELNTEAFF

V: TRBV2
J: TRBJ2-5
size: -
D: TRBD2
DNA: TGTGCCAGCAGTGTAAGGCGAATAGCGGGCGAGACCCAGTACTTC
CDR3: CASSVRRIAGETQYF

V: TRBV4-3
J: TRBJ2-7
size: -
D: -
DNA: TGCGCCAGCAGCCTGTCACGGGGTTACGAGCAGTACTTC
CDR3: CASSLSRGYEQYF

V: TRBV6-5
J: TRBJ2-3
size: -
D: -
DNA: TGTGCCAGCAGTTACCGGGGGAGGGGGGATACGCAGTATTTT
CDR3: CASSYRGRGDTQYF

V: TRBV30
J: TRBJ2-5
size: few
D: -
DNA: TGTGCCTGGAGTGTCGGGTTGCAAGAGACCCAGTACTTC
CDR3: CAWSVGLQETQYF

V: TRBV5-6
J: TRBJ1-1
size: -
D: TRBD1
DNA: TGTGCCAGCCTTACAGGGGGCGAGACTGAAGCTTTCTTT
CDR3: CASLTGGETEAFF

V: TRBV4-1
J: TRBJ2-5
size: -
D: TRBD2
DNA: TGCGCCAGCAGCCAGGACCTTGGACTAGCGGGAAAGTTTGGGCAAGAGACCCAGTACTTC
CDR3: CASSQDLGLAGKFGQETQYF

V: TRBV7-3
J: TRBJ2-6
size: -
D: -
DNA: TGTGCCAGCAGCTTACGAGAGGCTGGGGCCAACGTCCTGACTTTC
CDR3: CASSLREAGANVLTF

V: TRBV19
J: TRBJ2-1
size: -
D: -
DNA: TGTGCCAGTCGGGGACAGGCGGGAGCGTTTAATGAGCAGTTCTTC
CDR3: CASRGQAGAFNEQFF

V: TRBV25-1
J: TRBJ2-5
size: once
D: TRBD1
DNA: TGTGCCAGCAGGATGGGACAGGGAGGGGAGACCCAGTACTTC
CDR3: CASRMGQGGETQYF

V: TRBV12-3/TRBV12-4
J: TRBJ2-1
size: few
D: -
DNA: TGTGCCAGCAGTTTTATAGGGGACAATGAGCAGTTCTTC
CDR3: CASSFIGDNEQFF

V: TRBV28
J: TRBJ2-7
size: -
D: TRBD1
DNA: TGTGCCAGCAGGAGGACAGGGACACTCTCCTACGAGCAGTACTTC
CDR3: CASRRTGTLSYEQYF

V: TRBV3-1/TRBV3-2
J: TRBJ2-3
size: -
D: TRBD2
DNA: TGTGCCAGCAGCCTCATAGCGGGAGTTCAAAGAGATACGCAGTATTTT
CDR3: CASSLIAGVQRDTQYF

V: TRBV4-1
J: TRBJ2-3
size: once
D: -
DNA: TGCGCCAGCAGCCTCCTCGGACTATCCACAGATACGCAGTATTTT
CDR3: CASSLLGLSTDTQYF

V: TRBV12-5
J: TRBJ2-1
size: -
D: TRBD2
DNA: TGTGCTAGTGGTTCGCGGACTAGCGGGTCCAATGAGCAGTTCTTC
CDR3: CASGSRTSGSNEQFF

V: TRBV11-3
J: TRBJ2-1
size: once
D: TRBD2
DNA: TGTGCCAGCAGCACGAGACTAGCGGGAGGGAACAATGAGCAGTTCTTC
CDR3: CASSTRLAGGNNEQFF

V: TRBV4-1
J: TRBJ2-3
size: once
D: -
DNA: TGCGCCAGCAGCCAAGGGACCGGCGGGGCAGATACGCAGTATTTT
CDR3: CASSQGTGGADTQYF

V: TRBV4-2
J: TRBJ1-2
size: -
D: TRBD1
DNA: TGTGCCAGCAGCCCAGGACCGGACAGGAACTATGGCTACACCTTC
CDR3: CASSPGPDRNYGYTF

V: TRBV30
J: TRBJ2-1
size: -
D: -
DNA: TGTGCCTGGAGTGTTAGGGAGGCAGATGAGCAGTTCTTC
CDR3: CAWSVREADEQFF

V: TRBV7-3
J: TRBJ2-7
size: -
D: -
DNA: TGTGCCAGCAGCTTAAGGCGGTTGTGGAGCTCCTACGAGCAGTACTTC
CDR3: CASSLRRLWSSYEQYF

V: TRBV4-2
J: TRBJ2-1
size: -
D: TRBD2
DNA: TGTGCCAGCAGCCAAGGGACTAGCGGGAGAGATGAGCAGTTCTTC
CDR3: CASSQGTSGRDEQFF

V: TRBV28
J: TRBJ2-7
size: few
D: -
DNA: TGTGCCAGCAGTTTGCCCGGGACCTACGAGCAGTACTTC
CDR3: CASSLPGTYEQYF

V: TRBV18
J: TRBJ2-7
size: -
D: TRBD1
DNA: TGTGCCAGCTCACCCTCGACCCCCCGACAGGGGGCACGCTACGAGCAGTACTTC
CDR3: CASSPSTPRQGARYEQYF

V: TRBV7-9
J: TRBJ1-1
size: -
D: -
DNA: TGTGCCAGCAGCTTAGCTACTAGGGGAGGTGAAGCTTTCTTT
CDR3: CASSLATRGGEAFF

V: TRBV2
J: TRBJ2-5
size: -
D: TRBD2
DNA: TGTGCCAGCAGTTTACTAGCGGAGCGTGGAGAGACCCAGTACTTC
CDR3: CASSLLAERGETQYF

V: TRBV6-5
J: TRBJ1-3
size: -
D: -
DNA: TGTGCCAGCGAACCCCCAGGGGCTGGAAACACCATATATTTT
CDR3: CASEPPGAGNTIYF